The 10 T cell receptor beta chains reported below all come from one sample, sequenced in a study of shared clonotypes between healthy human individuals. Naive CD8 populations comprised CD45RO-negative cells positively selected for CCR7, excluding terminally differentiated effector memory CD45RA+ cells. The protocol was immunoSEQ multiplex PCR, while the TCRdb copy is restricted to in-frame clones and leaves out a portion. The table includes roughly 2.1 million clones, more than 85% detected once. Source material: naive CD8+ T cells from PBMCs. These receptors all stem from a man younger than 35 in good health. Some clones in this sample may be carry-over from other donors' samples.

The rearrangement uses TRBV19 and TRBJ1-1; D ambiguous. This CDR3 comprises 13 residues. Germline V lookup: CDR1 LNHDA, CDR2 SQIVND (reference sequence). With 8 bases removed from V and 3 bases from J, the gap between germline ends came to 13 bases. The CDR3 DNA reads TGTGCCAGTCGGGTACAGCGAGACACTGAAGCTTTCTTT. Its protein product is CASRVQRDTEAFF.

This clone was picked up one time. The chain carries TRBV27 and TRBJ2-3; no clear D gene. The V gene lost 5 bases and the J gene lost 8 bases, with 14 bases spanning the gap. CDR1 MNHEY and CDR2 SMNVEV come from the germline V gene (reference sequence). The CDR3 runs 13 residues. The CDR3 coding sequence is TGTGCCAGCAGTCCCAGCCGAGGCCCTACGCAGTATTTT. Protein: CASSPSRGPTQYF.

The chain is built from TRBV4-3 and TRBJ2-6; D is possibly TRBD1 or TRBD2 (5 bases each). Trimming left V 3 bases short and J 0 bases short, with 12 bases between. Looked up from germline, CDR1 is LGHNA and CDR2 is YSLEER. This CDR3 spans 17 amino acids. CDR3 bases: TGCGCCAGCAGCCAGTACCGGGGCCCCTCTGGGGCCAACGTCCTGACTTTC. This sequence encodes CASSQYRGPSGANVLTF.

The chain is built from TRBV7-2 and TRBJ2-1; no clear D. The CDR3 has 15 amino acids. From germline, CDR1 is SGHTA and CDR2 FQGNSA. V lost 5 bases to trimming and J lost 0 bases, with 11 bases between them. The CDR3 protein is CASSDRSPSYNEQFF. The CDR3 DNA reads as TGTGCCAGCAGCGACCGTAGTCCCTCCTACAATGAGCAGTTCTTC.

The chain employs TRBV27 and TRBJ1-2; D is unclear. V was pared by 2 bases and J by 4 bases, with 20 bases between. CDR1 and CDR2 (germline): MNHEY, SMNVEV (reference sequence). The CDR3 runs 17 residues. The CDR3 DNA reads TGTGCCAGCAGTTTAAGGTGGCGAAGGGAAATCGGCTATGGCTACACCTTC. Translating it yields CASSLRWRREIGYGYTF.

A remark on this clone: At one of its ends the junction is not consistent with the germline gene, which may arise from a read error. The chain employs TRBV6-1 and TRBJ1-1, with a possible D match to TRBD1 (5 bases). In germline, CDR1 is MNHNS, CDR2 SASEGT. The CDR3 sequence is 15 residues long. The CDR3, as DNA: TGTGCCAGCACCCCAGGGAGGGGTTTGAATACTGAAGCTTTCTTT. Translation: CASTPGRGLNTEAFF.

The CDR3 coding sequence is TGTGCCAGCAGCGTGTGGTCTGCAGGGTCCTACAATGAGCAGTTCTTC. This translates into CASSVWSAGSYNEQFF. The chain carries TRBV9 and TRBJ2-1; D perhaps matches TRBD1 (5 bases). The germline CDR1 and CDR2 sequences are SGDLS and YYNGEE. V gave up 2 bases and J gave up 1 base, with 13 bases separating them. The CDR3 loop spans 16 amino acids.

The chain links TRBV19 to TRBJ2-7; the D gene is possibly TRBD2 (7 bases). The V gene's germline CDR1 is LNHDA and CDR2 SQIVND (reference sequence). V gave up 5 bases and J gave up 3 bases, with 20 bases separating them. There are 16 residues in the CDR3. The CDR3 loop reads CASSSYREGSFYEQYF. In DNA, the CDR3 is TGTGCCAGTAGTTCCTACAGGGAGGGGAGCTTCTACGAGCAGTACTTC.

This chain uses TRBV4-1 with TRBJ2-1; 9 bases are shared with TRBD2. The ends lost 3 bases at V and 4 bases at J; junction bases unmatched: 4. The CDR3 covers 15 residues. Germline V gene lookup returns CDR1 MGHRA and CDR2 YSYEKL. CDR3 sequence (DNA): TGCGCCAGCAGCCAGGCGGGAGGGCAGTACAATGAGCAGTTCTTC. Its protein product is CASSQAGGQYNEQFF.

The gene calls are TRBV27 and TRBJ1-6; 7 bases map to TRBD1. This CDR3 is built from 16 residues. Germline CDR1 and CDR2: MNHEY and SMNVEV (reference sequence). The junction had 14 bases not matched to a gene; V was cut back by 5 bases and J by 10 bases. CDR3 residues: CASSPLLQGRGSPLHF. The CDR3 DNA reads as TGTGCCAGCAGTCCCCTCCTACAGGGGAGAGGGTCACCCCTCCACTTT.